The rows below give T cell receptor beta chains drawn from one sample of a study of neurological immune-mediated disorders. TCRdb fed the 5' RACE reads into MiXCR, producing one record per CDR3 protein. This table holds 44,000 or so distinct CDR3 sequences, about 6.3% found once. The sequencing sample was made of CD4+ T cells from blood. All receptors come from a woman aged 40 to 50 in good health. The CDR3 runs from the conserved cysteine through the conserved F or W. A D gene is named only where the DNA matches it firmly.

v_call d_call cdr3_aa
TRBV6-2/TRBV6-3 TRBD1 CASRDGQGTDTQYF
TRBV7-2 NA CASSLEVGVYEQYF
TRBV20-1 NA CSARGRDPSSYNEQFF
TRBV11-2 TRBD1 CASSRDRVKTFF
TRBV29-1 NA CSVGDSVADTQYF
TRBV7-2 TRBD2 CASRRREGTYEQYF
TRBV7-2 TRBD1 CASSSRGLQGAVGETQYF
TRBV9 NA CASSVEGDIQYF
TRBV20-1 NA CSASSPGVAKNIQYF
TRBV5-4 NA CASSIGGGEETQYF
TRBV15 NA CATSRDHSSGANVLTF
TRBV25-1 NA CASSAVLGNVEKLFF
TRBV7-2 TRBD2 CASNPRGGSREETQYF
TRBV4-2 NA CASSSSGHDYGYTF
TRBV5-1 NA CASSLAEGSYEQYF
TRBV3-1 TRBD2 CASSQAGGRDQETQYF
TRBV7-9 NA CASSSPEDSVYEAFF
TRBV11-2 TRBD1 CASTGTGQLQETQYF
TRBV7-2 TRBD2 CASSFYGGIAKNIQYF
TRBV5-1 NA CASSTGPGNTIYF
TRBV19 NA CASRVTDEQFF
TRBV29-1 NA CSVEGRWGETQYF
TRBV5-1 NA CASSLTGLEQYF
TRBV29-1 TRBD2 CSVFGTRRIGSPGKLFF
TRBV7-2 TRBD1 CASSPPPGGYEQYF
TRBV5-1 TRBD1 CASSYGQGDQYF
TRBV28 NA CASRWSSYSNQPQHF
TRBV29-1 NA CSVEFSYEAFF
TRBV5-1 TRBD2 CASSPSGREGSTQYF
TRBV29-1 NA CSVEGRGVEKLFF
TRBV7-6 TRBD1 CASSGQGLADTQYF
TRBV3-1 TRBD2 CASSQEGTSYEQFF
TRBV7-8 NA CASSLTQMNTGELFF
TRBV10-3 NA CAISATGTGEGEQYF
TRBV20-1 TRBD2 CSARDPSGSPDTQYF
TRBV5-1 NA CASSGGGAGSYNEQFF
TRBV20-1 NA CSASPGTSGNTIYF
TRBV6-5 NA CASSYEARRPTGEQYF